The clone carrying this T cell receptor (beta chain) appeared many times. Its antigen remains unknown. Study-wide findings and caveats: Tumor memory CD4+ T cell TCR gene usage clustered with blood and lymph node memory CD4+ cells and lymph node naive CD4+ cells.

CDR3 length: 17 residues. J lost 1 base, V lost 4 bases, and 10 bases had no gene match. CDR1 is MGHRA, CDR2 YSYEKL, per germline. After constant-region reverse-primer amplification, full-length variable regions underwent semi-nested PCR with Nested Universal Primer A. MiXCR was run by TCRdb on the 5' RACE reads, yielding one entry per CDR3 protein. The sample lists about 32,000 distinct CDR3 sequences; around 22% were seen once. This sequence originates from a female donor with breast cancer. The sample consisted of memory CD4+ T cells sorted from blood. Noted subset: memory CD4+ T cells, CD4+CD45RO+CD25-. The V call is TRBV4-1, the J call TRBJ1-5; TRBD1 matches at 7 bases. CDR3 residues: CASSLRVTGSSNQPQHF. The CDR3 nucleotides read TGCGCCAGCAGCCTTAGGGTGACAGGGTCCAGCAATCAGCCCCAGCATTTT.